The rows below give T cell receptor beta chains drawn from one sample of a study of blood T cell repertoires in COVID-19. Repertoires were generated with immunoSEQ multiplex PCR, while TCRdb's copy carries only in-frame clones and drops some. The sample lists about 120,000 clones, around 85% seen once, with 7.9% in the top ten. The source material was peripheral blood. All receptors come from a man between 65 and 80 years old who had recovered from COVID-19. Each CDR3 is given with its conserved first and last residue. Fields, in order: D gene, J gene, V gene, clone size, CDR3 protein, CDR3 DNA. The D gene is left open where the match is weak. Expanded clones get a size class; other rows say once, few or many, or leave the size out.

d_gene: .
j_gene: TRBJ2-7
v_gene: TRBV6-1
abundance: .
CDR3aa: CASSEHNEQYF
CDR3nt: TGTGCCAGCAGTGAACACAACGAGCAGTACTTC

d_gene: .
j_gene: TRBJ1-2
v_gene: TRBV6-4
abundance: once
CDR3aa: CASRPRDGYTF
CDR3nt: TGTGCCAGCAGGCCCAGGGATGGCTACACCTTC

d_gene: .
j_gene: TRBJ2-5
v_gene: TRBV21-1
abundance: .
CDR3aa: CASSGRQGAETQYF
CDR3nt: TGTGCCAGCAGCGGAAGACAGGGTGCTGAGACCCAGTACTTC

d_gene: .
j_gene: TRBJ1-1
v_gene: TRBV2
abundance: .
CDR3aa: CASSDTGYTEAFF
CDR3nt: TGTGCCAGCAGTGATACAGGGTATACTGAAGCTTTCTTT

d_gene: TRBD1
j_gene: TRBJ1-1
v_gene: TRBV7-3
abundance: .
CDR3aa: CASSFDRGTEAFF
CDR3nt: TGTGCCAGCAGTTTCGACAGGGGCACTGAAGCTTTCTTT

d_gene: .
j_gene: TRBJ1-4
v_gene: TRBV9
abundance: .
CDR3aa: CASSVGRVNEKLFF
CDR3nt: TGTGCCAGCAGCGTAGGCAGGGTTAATGAAAAACTGTTTTTT

d_gene: .
j_gene: TRBJ2-7
v_gene: TRBV30
abundance: .
CDR3aa: CAWSLSREQYF
CDR3nt: TGTGCCTGGTCTTTGTCTCGGGAGCAGTACTTC

d_gene: .
j_gene: TRBJ1-1
v_gene: TRBV2
abundance: .
CDR3aa: CASSELTSNTEAFF
CDR3nt: TGTGCCAGCAGTGAATTAACATCGAACACTGAAGCTTTCTTT

d_gene: TRBD1
j_gene: TRBJ2-2
v_gene: TRBV27
abundance: .
CDR3aa: CASSFRGRNTGELFF
CDR3nt: TGTGCCAGCAGTTTCAGGGGGCGAAACACCGGGGAGCTGTTTTTT

d_gene: .
j_gene: TRBJ2-7
v_gene: TRBV11-2
abundance: .
CDR3aa: CASSFYHSYEQYF
CDR3nt: TGTGCCAGCAGCTTCTACCACTCCTACGAGCAGTACTTC

d_gene: TRBD1
j_gene: TRBJ1-1
v_gene: TRBV9
abundance: once
CDR3aa: CASTPSGGNTEAFF
CDR3nt: TGTGCCAGCACCCCATCAGGGGGGAACACTGAAGCTTTCTTT

d_gene: TRBD1
j_gene: TRBJ1-2
v_gene: TRBV2
abundance: .
CDR3aa: CASSVEQGGNGYTF
CDR3nt: TGTGCCAGCAGTGTAGAACAGGGGGGAAATGGCTACACCTTC

d_gene: .
j_gene: TRBJ1-1
v_gene: TRBV6-5
abundance: .
CDR3aa: CASSYSRVQTEAFF
CDR3nt: TGTGCCAGCAGTTATTCCAGGGTGCAAACTGAAGCTTTCTTT

d_gene: .
j_gene: TRBJ2-3
v_gene: TRBV20-1
abundance: .
CDR3aa: CSASPHGSSDTQYF
CDR3nt: TGCAGTGCTAGTCCCCACGGGTCGTCAGATACGCAGTATTTT

d_gene: .
j_gene: TRBJ1-2
v_gene: TRBV4-3
abundance: .
CDR3aa: CASSQYHRGGLGYTF
CDR3nt: TGCGCCAGCAGCCAATACCACCGAGGCGGGCTTGGCTACACCTTC

d_gene: .
j_gene: TRBJ2-7
v_gene: TRBV28
abundance: once
CDR3aa: CASSSPGSDRFYEQYF
CDR3nt: TGTGCCAGCAGTTCCCCCGGGAGCGATAGGTTCTACGAGCAGTACTTC

d_gene: .
j_gene: TRBJ2-6
v_gene: TRBV5-1
abundance: .
CDR3aa: CASSSGTGLASGANVLTF
CDR3nt: TGCGCCAGCAGCTCCGGGACTGGGTTGGCCTCTGGGGCCAACGTCCTGACTTTC

d_gene: .
j_gene: TRBJ1-2
v_gene: TRBV5-4
abundance: .
CDR3aa: CASVQQGIYGYTF
CDR3nt: TGTGCCAGCGTACAACAGGGAATCTATGGCTACACCTTC

d_gene: .
j_gene: TRBJ1-1
v_gene: TRBV6-5
abundance: .
CDR3aa: CASTSTGYTEAFF
CDR3nt: TGTGCCAGCACTTCCACAGGGTACACTGAAGCTTTCTTT

d_gene: .
j_gene: TRBJ1-1
v_gene: TRBV25-1
abundance: .
CDR3aa: CASSWGGLDTEAFF
CDR3nt: TGTGCCAGCAGTTGGGGGGGCCTGGACACTGAAGCTTTCTTT

d_gene: TRBD2
j_gene: TRBJ2-1
v_gene: TRBV9
abundance: .
CDR3aa: CASSVEGLAMYNEQFF
CDR3nt: TGTGCCAGCAGCGTTGAAGGACTAGCTATGTACAATGAGCAGTTCTTC

d_gene: TRBD1
j_gene: TRBJ1-2
v_gene: TRBV4-1
abundance: .
CDR3aa: CASSRTGQGNYGYTF
CDR3nt: TGCGCCAGCAGCCGGACGGGACAGGGGAACTATGGCTACACCTTC

d_gene: .
j_gene: TRBJ1-3
v_gene: TRBV11-3
abundance: .
CDR3aa: CASSLGAGTTGNTIYF
CDR3nt: TGTGCCAGCAGCTTAGGGGCAGGAACGACGGGAAACACCATATATTTT

d_gene: TRBD2
j_gene: TRBJ2-7
v_gene: TRBV7-2
abundance: .
CDR3aa: CASSRGTSAYEQYF
CDR3nt: TGTGCCAGCAGCCGTGGGACTAGTGCCTACGAGCAGTACTTC

d_gene: TRBD1
j_gene: TRBJ2-1
v_gene: TRBV5-4
abundance: once
CDR3aa: CASSTGTGGWNEQFF
CDR3nt: TGTGCCAGCAGCACTGGGACAGGGGGTTGGAATGAGCAGTTCTTC